A selection of T cell receptor beta chains follows, all from one sample in a study of blood T cells in healthy people across ages. TCRdb used MiXCR to reprocess the 5' RACE reads, holding one entry per CDR3 protein. The sample holds around 1.5 million distinct CDR3 sequences, around 42% seen once. The source material was blood. These receptors all stem from a woman under 30 in good health. The CDR3 runs from the conserved cysteine through the conserved F or W. Each record gives: V gene, J gene, clone size, D gene, CDR3 DNA, CDR3 protein. A D gene is named only where the DNA matches it firmly. Clone size appears in some rows only: once, few, many, or a class for an expanded clone.

v_call: TRBV7-2; j_call: TRBJ2-3; clone_size: -; d_call: TRBD2; cdr3_nt: TGTGCCAGCAGCGTACTAGCGGGCCTTAGCACAGATACGCAGTATTTT; cdr3_aa: CASSVLAGLSTDTQYF
v_call: TRBV9; j_call: TRBJ2-3; clone_size: -; d_call: TRBD2; cdr3_nt: TGTGCCAGCAGCGTACAGGGACTACTAACAGATACGCAGTATTTT; cdr3_aa: CASSVQGLLTDTQYF
v_call: TRBV7-2; j_call: TRBJ2-5; clone_size: -; d_call: -; cdr3_nt: TGTGCCAGCAGCGTTGGGACCCGGGGCAGGGAGACCCAGTACTTC; cdr3_aa: CASSVGTRGRETQYF
v_call: TRBV20-1; j_call: TRBJ2-7; clone_size: once; d_call: -; cdr3_nt: TGCAGTTCCGAGGGTCGGGACCGACTCTCCTACGAGCAGTACTTC; cdr3_aa: CSSEGRDRLSYEQYF
v_call: TRBV4-1; j_call: TRBJ2-7; clone_size: -; d_call: TRBD2; cdr3_nt: TGCGCCAGCAGCCAATCTAGCGGGGGCCCCTCCTACGAGCAGTACTTC; cdr3_aa: CASSQSSGGPSYEQYF
v_call: TRBV29-1; j_call: TRBJ2-2; clone_size: -; d_call: TRBD1; cdr3_nt: TGCAGCGTTGAAGTTCAGGGGGCTGGCGGGGAGCTGTTTTTT; cdr3_aa: CSVEVQGAGGELFF
v_call: TRBV30; j_call: TRBJ2-7; clone_size: -; d_call: TRBD2; cdr3_nt: TGTGCCTGGAGCGGGGGGGGCAACTACGAGCAGTACTTC; cdr3_aa: CAWSGGGNYEQYF
v_call: TRBV12-3/TRBV12-4; j_call: TRBJ2-7; clone_size: -; d_call: TRBD2; cdr3_nt: TGTGCCAGCAGTGCTAGCGGGCCCTTCTCCTACGAGCAGTACTTC; cdr3_aa: CASSASGPFSYEQYF
v_call: TRBV9; j_call: TRBJ2-5; clone_size: -; d_call: TRBD2; cdr3_nt: TGTGCCAGCAGCCCGAGTCGCGGGAGCCTCCTAGGGCAGTACTTC; cdr3_aa: CASSPSRGSLLGQYF
v_call: TRBV4-1; j_call: TRBJ2-7; clone_size: few; d_call: -; cdr3_nt: TGCGCCAGCAGCCAACCCCCCGGGACTGCCACCTACGAGCAGTACTTC; cdr3_aa: CASSQPPGTATYEQYF